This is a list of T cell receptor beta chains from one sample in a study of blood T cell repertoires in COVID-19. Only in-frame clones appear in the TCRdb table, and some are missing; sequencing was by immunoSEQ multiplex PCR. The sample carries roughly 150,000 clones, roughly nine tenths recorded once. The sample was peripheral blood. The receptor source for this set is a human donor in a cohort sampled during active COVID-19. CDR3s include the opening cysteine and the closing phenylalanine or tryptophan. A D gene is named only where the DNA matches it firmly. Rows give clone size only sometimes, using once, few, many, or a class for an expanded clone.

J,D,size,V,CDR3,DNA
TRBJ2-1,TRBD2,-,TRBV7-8,CASSLAGSGRRVRSYNEQFF,TGTGCCAGCAGCTTGGCGGGTAGCGGGAGGAGGGTAAGGTCCTACAATGAGCAGTTCTTC
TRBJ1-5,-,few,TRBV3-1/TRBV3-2,CASSQDRVSNQPQHF,TGTGCCAGCAGCCAAGACAGGGTGTCCAATCAGCCCCAGCATTTT
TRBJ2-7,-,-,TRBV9,CASSVGTLGPYEQYF,TGTGCCAGCAGCGTAGGGACTCTAGGACCTTACGAGCAGTACTTC
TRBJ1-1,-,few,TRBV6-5,CASSYGDTNTEAFF,TGTGCCAGCAGTTACGGGGACACGAACACTGAAGCTTTCTTT
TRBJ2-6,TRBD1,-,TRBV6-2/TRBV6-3,CASSYSGQGGANVLTF,TGTGCCAGCAGTTACTCCGGACAGGGTGGGGCCAACGTCCTGACTTTC
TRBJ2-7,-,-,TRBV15,CATSREAGISYEQYF,TGTGCCACCAGCAGAGAGGCAGGGATCTCCTACGAGCAGTACTTC
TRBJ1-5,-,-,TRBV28,CASSLGAPSNQPQHF,TGTGCCAGCAGCCTGGGGGCTCCCAGCAATCAGCCCCAGCATTTT
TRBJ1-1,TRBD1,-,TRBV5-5,CASSETGVRGTEAFF,TGTGCCAGCAGCGAGACAGGGGTAAGGGGCACTGAAGCTTTCTTT
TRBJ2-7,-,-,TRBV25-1,CASSVTFGNSYEQYF,TGTGCCAGCAGCGTGACATTCGGTAACTCCTACGAGCAGTACTTC
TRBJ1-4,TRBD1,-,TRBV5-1,CASSLGDRETEKLFF,TGCGCCAGCAGCTTGGGGGACAGGGAAACCGAAAAACTGTTTTTT
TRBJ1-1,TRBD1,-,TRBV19,CASSMGVRGRKTEAFF,TGTGCCAGTAGTATGGGGGTCAGGGGGCGAAAGACTGAAGCTTTCTTT
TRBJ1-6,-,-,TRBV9,CASSVVEGPNSPLHF,TGTGCCAGCAGCGTAGTGGAGGGGCCGAATTCACCCCTCCACTTT
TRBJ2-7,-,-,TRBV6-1,CASSEGQGNPTYEQYF,TGTGCCAGCAGTGAAGGGCAGGGCAACCCCACCTACGAGCAGTACTTC
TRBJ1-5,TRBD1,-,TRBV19,CASSSAQTGTGGPNQPQHF,TGTGCCAGTAGTTCCGCCCAAACCGGGACAGGGGGCCCCAATCAGCCCCAGCATTTT
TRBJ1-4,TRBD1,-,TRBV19,CASSIGGTANEKLFF,TGTGCCAGTAGTATTGGCGGGACAGCTAATGAAAAACTGTTTTTT
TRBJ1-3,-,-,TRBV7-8,CASSTAGVPGNTIYF,TGTGCCAGCAGCACCGCGGGGGTGCCTGGAAACACCATATATTTT
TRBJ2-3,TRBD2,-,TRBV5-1,CASSSGLAGTTDTQYF,TGCGCCAGCAGCTCCGGACTAGCGGGGACCACAGATACGCAGTATTTT
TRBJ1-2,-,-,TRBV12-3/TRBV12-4,CASSYRASGGYTF,TGTGCCAGCAGTTACAGGGCCTCGGGTGGCTACACCTTC
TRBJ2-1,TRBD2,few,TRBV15,CATSRDLGGRVNEQFF,TGTGCCACCAGCAGAGATCTTGGCGGGAGGGTGAATGAGCAGTTCTTC
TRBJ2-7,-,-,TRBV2,CASSDYSSYEQYF,TGTGCCAGCAGTGATTACAGCTCCTACGAGCAGTACTTC
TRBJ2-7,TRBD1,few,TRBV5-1,CASSLVGTGVDEQYF,TGCGCCAGCAGCTTGGTAGGGACAGGGGTTGACGAGCAGTACTTC
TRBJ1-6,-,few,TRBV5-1,CASSFTSPNSPLHF,TGCGCCAGCAGCTTTACGAGTCCCAATTCACCCCTCCACTTT
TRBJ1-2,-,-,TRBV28,CASSAAQYYGYTF,TGTGCCAGCAGCGCCGCACAGTACTATGGCTACACCTTC
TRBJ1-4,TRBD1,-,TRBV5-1,CASSAGQATNEKLFF,TGCGCCAGCAGCGCTGGACAGGCAACTAATGAAAAACTGTTTTTT
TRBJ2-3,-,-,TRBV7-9,CASSVRTGPSTDTQYF,TGTGCCAGCAGCGTACGAACAGGTCCCTCCACAGATACGCAGTATTTT
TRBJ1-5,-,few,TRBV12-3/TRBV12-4,CASSFGGAQPQHF,TGTGCCAGCAGTTTTGGGGGGGCCCAGCCCCAGCATTTT
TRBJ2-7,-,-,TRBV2,CASSERGGYEQYF,TGTGCCAGCAGTGAAAGGGGGGGTTACGAGCAGTACTTC
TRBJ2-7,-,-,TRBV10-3,CAISELTGFRYEQYF,TGTGCCATCAGTGAGTTGACAGGCTTTCGCTACGAGCAGTACTTC
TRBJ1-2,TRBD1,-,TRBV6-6,CASSQGQGGYGYTF,TGTGCCAGCAGTCAGGGGCAGGGGGGATATGGCTACACCTTC
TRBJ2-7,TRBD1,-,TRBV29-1,CSVGPDRGRATYEQYF,TGCAGCGTTGGCCCGGACAGGGGGCGAGCGACCTACGAGCAGTACTTC
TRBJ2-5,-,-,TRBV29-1,CSVEVGETQYF,TGCAGCGTTGAGGTCGGGGAGACCCAGTACTTC
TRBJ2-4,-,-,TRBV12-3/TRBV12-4,CASSADRNIQYF,TGTGCCAGCAGTGCCGACAGAAACATTCAGTACTTC
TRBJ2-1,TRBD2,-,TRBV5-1,CASSLALAGPNEQFF,TGCGCCAGCAGCTTGGCTCTAGCGGGGCCCAATGAGCAGTTCTTC
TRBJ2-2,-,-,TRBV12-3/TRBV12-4,CASIRTYTGELFF,TGTGCCAGCATACGGACTTACACCGGGGAGCTGTTTTTT
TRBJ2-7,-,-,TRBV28,CASSLKRSSYEQYF,TGTGCCAGCAGTTTAAAGCGAAGCTCCTACGAGCAGTACTTC
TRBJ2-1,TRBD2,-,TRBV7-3,CASSPLAGGYNEQFF,TGTGCCAGCAGCCCCCTAGCGGGCGGTTACAATGAGCAGTTCTTC
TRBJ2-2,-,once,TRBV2,CASSEKRYTGELFF,TGTGCCAGCAGTGAAAAGCGGTACACCGGGGAGCTGTTTTTT
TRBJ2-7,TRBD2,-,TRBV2,CASSFLLAGAGEQYF,TGTGCCAGCAGTTTCCTACTAGCGGGGGCGGGCGAGCAGTACTTC
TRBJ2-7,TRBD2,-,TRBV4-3,CASSQDPSGGRSYEQYF,TGCGCCAGCAGCCAAGATCCTAGCGGGGGCAGATCCTACGAGCAGTACTTC
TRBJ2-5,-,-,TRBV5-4,CASSLAGIQETQYF,TGTGCCAGCAGCTTGGCAGGGATCCAAGAGACCCAGTACTTC
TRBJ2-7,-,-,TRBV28,CASSLSRATYEQYF,TGTGCCAGCAGTTTATCGCGCGCGACCTACGAGCAGTACTTC
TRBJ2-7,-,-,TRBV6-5,CASSYRREYEQYF,TGTGCCAGCAGTTACAGACGGGAGTACGAGCAGTACTTC
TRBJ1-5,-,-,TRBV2,CASSRENQPQHF,TGTGCCAGCAGTCGAGAGAATCAGCCCCAGCATTTT
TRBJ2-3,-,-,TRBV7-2,CASSLDESLRDTQYF,TGTGCCAGCAGTTTAGATGAGTCCCTTCGAGATACGCAGTATTTT
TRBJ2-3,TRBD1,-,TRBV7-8,CASSLAQGGTDTQYF,TGTGCCAGCAGCTTAGCGCAGGGGGGCACAGATACGCAGTATTTT
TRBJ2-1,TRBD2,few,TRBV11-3,CASSLGGGSSYNEQFF,TGTGCCAGCAGCTTAGGTGGCGGGAGCTCCTACAATGAGCAGTTCTTC
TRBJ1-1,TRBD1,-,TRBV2,CASSEQGAVMDTEAFF,TGTGCCAGCAGTGAGCAGGGGGCGGTGATGGACACTGAAGCTTTCTTT
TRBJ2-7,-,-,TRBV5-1,CASGPDFSVEQYF,TGCGCCAGCGGTCCAGACTTCAGTGTTGAGCAGTACTTC
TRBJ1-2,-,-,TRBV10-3,CAISDSDYYGYTF,TGTGCCATCAGTGATTCGGACTACTATGGCTACACCTTC
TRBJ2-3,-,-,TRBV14,CASSQVGSGWSTDTQYF,TGTGCCAGCAGCCAAGTAGGGAGCGGGTGGAGCACAGATACGCAGTATTTT
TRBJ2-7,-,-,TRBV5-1,CASSSSGEQYF,TGCGCCAGCAGCTCCTCCGGGGAGCAGTACTTC
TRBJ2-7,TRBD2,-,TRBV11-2,CASKRSGSRDEQYF,TGTGCCAGCAAACGTAGCGGGAGCCGGGACGAGCAGTACTTC
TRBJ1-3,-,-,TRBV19,CASSPLQGDSGNTIYF,TGTGCCAGTAGCCCCTTACAGGGAGACTCTGGAAACACCATATATTTT
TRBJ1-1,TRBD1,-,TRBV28,CASSFSTGVGTEAFF,TGTGCCAGCAGTTTTTCGACAGGGGTGGGCACTGAAGCTTTCTTT
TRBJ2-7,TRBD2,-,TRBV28,CASSFEAGVTYEQYF,TGTGCCAGCAGTTTTGAAGCGGGAGTTACCTACGAGCAGTACTTC
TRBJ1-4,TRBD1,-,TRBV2,CARKRGDREEPTNEKLFF,TGTGCCAGGAAGAGGGGGGACAGAGAGGAACCAACTAATGAAAAACTGTTTTTT
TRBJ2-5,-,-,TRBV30,CAWKPPVGGLETQYF,TGTGCCTGGAAGCCCCCAGTAGGAGGGTTGGAGACCCAGTACTTC